Listed below are T cell receptor beta chains from one sample, sequenced in a study of Ad26.COV2.S vaccination and SARS-CoV-2 variants. Sequencing used immunoSEQ multiplex PCR; TCRdb keeps in-frame clones, though not all of them. The sample shows 300,000 to 350,000 clones, around 88% of them seen only once. Sample: peripheral blood, taken in a trial of Ad26.COV2.S vaccine versus placebo. The receptors were gathered from a person between 18 and 65 years old who received the Ad26.COV2.S COVID-19 vaccine or a placebo. CDR3s include the opening cysteine and the closing phenylalanine or tryptophan. A D gene is named only where the DNA matches it firmly. Clone size is not always given. Where it is, it says once, few, many or a class for expanded clones.

clone size	J gene	D gene	V gene	CDR3 DNA	CDR3 protein
NA	TRBJ2-1	TRBD2	TRBV5-1	TGCGCCAGCAGCTTGGTAGTAGCGGGGGGATCCAATGAGCAGTTCTTC	CASSLVVAGGSNEQFF
NA	TRBJ2-1	TRBD2	TRBV5-5	TGTGCCAGCAGCTATGTGGGGTATCGACTAGCGGGGTACAATGAGCAGTTCTTC	CASSYVGYRLAGYNEQFF
NA	TRBJ2-7	NA	TRBV6-5	TGTGCCAGCAAAGCCGGGCCTCCCTACGAGCAGTACTTC	CASKAGPPYEQYF
few	TRBJ1-1	TRBD1	TRBV6-5	TGTGCCAGCAGTTACTCCTGGACAGGGGAGGGGGAAGCTTTCTTT	CASSYSWTGEGEAFF
NA	TRBJ2-1	NA	TRBV5-1	TGCGCCAGCAGCTTCTTGCAGGGTTCCCACAATGAGCAGTTCTTC	CASSFLQGSHNEQFF
few	TRBJ2-5	NA	TRBV7-2	TGTGCCAGCAGCTTAGTAGGGACCGAAGAGACCCAGTACTTC	CASSLVGTEETQYF
NA	TRBJ1-1	NA	TRBV5-1	TGCGCCAGCAGCTTGTGGGACACCATGAACACTGAAGCTTTCTTT	CASSLWDTMNTEAFF
NA	TRBJ1-3	TRBD1	TRBV9	TGTGCCAGCAGCCCCTGGACAGGGGGCGGCTCTGGAAACACCATATATTTT	CASSPWTGGGSGNTIYF
NA	TRBJ1-5	NA	TRBV6-2/TRBV6-3	TGTGCCAGCAGCTTCGAAACCTCGGGGCGCGTTAGCAATCAGCCCCAGCATTTT	CASSFETSGRVSNQPQHF
NA	TRBJ2-6	NA	TRBV9	TGTGCCAGCAGCCTTGACGAGGCCAACGTCCTGACTTTC	CASSLDEANVLTF
NA	TRBJ2-1	TRBD1	TRBV28	TGTGCCAGCAGAGGGACAGGGGCCTACAATGAGCAGTTCTTC	CASRGTGAYNEQFF
NA	TRBJ2-6	NA	TRBV2	TGTGCCAGCAGTGAAGTCTTGACTGGGGCCAACGTCCTGACTTTC	CASSEVLTGANVLTF
NA	TRBJ2-3	NA	TRBV5-1	TGCGCCAGCAGCTTGGCGGGTAGGGGCACAGATACGCAGTATTTT	CASSLAGRGTDTQYF
once	TRBJ1-2	NA	TRBV12-3/TRBV12-4	TGTGCCAGCAAGCCAGGCGGTGGCTATGGCTACACCTTC	CASKPGGGYGYTF
NA	TRBJ2-5	NA	TRBV5-4	TGTGCCAGCAGCTTGGACAAAGAGACCCAGTACTTC	CASSLDKETQYF
NA	TRBJ2-3	NA	TRBV30	TGTGCCTGGAGGGGACGGATCACAGATACGCAGTATTTT	CAWRGRITDTQYF
NA	TRBJ1-1	TRBD1	TRBV7-2	TGTGCCAGCAGCCTGGGACAGGGGTTCACTGAAGCTTTCTTT	CASSLGQGFTEAFF
NA	TRBJ2-1	TRBD2	TRBV6-4	TGTGCCAGCAGCCCCTCGGCTAGCGGATACAATGAGCAGTTCTTC	CASSPSASGYNEQFF
NA	TRBJ2-1	NA	TRBV3-1/TRBV3-2	TGTGCCAGCAGCCAAGAGAGCAGCGATTCGCCCCCCAATAAGCAGTTCTTC	CASSQESSDSPPNKQFF
NA	TRBJ2-7	TRBD2	TRBV7-3	TGTGCCAGCAGCTTAAAAGGGCTAGCGGGGCCCTACGAGCAGTACTTC	CASSLKGLAGPYEQYF
NA	TRBJ2-3	TRBD1	TRBV27	TGTGCCAGCAGTTTAAGAGGGGGCTTTAGGGATACGCAGTATTTT	CASSLRGGFRDTQYF
NA	TRBJ1-6	TRBD1	TRBV27	TGTGCCAGCAGTTATGGGACAGGGTTTTCACCCCTCCACTTT	CASSYGTGFSPLHF
NA	TRBJ2-7	NA	TRBV2	TGTGCCAGCAAGATACAAGGCAGCTTGGACGAGCAGTACTTC	CASKIQGSLDEQYF
NA	TRBJ1-2	NA	TRBV9	TGTGCCAGCAGCGTAGATGAGGGGAATGGCTACACCTTC	CASSVDEGNGYTF